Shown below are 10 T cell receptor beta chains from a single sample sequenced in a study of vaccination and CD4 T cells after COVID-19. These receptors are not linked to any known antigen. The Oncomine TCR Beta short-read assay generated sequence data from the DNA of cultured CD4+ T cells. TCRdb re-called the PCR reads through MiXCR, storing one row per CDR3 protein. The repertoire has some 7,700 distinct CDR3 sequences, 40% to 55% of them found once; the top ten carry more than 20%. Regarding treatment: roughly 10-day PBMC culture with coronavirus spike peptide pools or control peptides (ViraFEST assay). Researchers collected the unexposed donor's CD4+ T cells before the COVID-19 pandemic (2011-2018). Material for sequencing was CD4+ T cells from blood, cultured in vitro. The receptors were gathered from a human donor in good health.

The CDR3 nucleotides read TGTGCCAGCAGTTTCAGGGCCTATGGCTACACCTTC. It is translated as CASSFRAYGYTF. The chain recombines TRBV12-3 or TRBV12-4 with TRBJ1-2, with D maybe TRBD1 (5 bases). The CDR3 loop spans 12 amino acids. V was shortened by 3 bases and J by 4 bases, with 6 bases between the two germline ends.

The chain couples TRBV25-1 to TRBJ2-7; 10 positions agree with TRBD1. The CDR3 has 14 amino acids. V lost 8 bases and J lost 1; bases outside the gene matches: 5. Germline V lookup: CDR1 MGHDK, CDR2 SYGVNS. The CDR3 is CASRRTGGSYEQYF. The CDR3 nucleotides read TGTGCCAGCCGGAGGACAGGGGGGTCCTACGAGCAGTACTTC.

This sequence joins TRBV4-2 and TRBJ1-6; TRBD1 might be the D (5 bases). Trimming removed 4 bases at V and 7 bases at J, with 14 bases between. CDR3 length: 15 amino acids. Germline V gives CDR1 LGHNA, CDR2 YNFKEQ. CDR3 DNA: TGTGCCAGCAGCCGCTACAGGAGACAGAATTCACCCCTCCACTTT. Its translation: CASSRYRRQNSPLHF.

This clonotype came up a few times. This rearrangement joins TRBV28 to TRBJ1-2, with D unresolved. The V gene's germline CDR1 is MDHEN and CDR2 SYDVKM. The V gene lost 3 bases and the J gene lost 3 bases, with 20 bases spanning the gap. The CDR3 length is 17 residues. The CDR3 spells CASSFPRRRSGHYGYTF. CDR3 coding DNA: TGTGCCAGCAGTTTCCCACGGAGGAGGTCAGGCCACTATGGCTACACCTTC.

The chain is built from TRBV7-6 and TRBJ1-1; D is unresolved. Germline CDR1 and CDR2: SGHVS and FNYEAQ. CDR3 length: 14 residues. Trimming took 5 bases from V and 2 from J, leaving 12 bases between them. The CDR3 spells CASSPTAINTEAFF. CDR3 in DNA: TGTGCCAGCAGCCCCACAGCAATTAACACTGAAGCTTTCTTT.

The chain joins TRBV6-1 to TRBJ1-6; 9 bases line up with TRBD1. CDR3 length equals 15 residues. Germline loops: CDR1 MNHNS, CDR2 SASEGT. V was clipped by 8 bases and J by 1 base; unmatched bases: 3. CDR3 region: CASRDRASYNSPLHF. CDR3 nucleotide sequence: TGTGCCAGCCGGGACAGGGCGTCCTATAATTCACCCCTCCACTTT.

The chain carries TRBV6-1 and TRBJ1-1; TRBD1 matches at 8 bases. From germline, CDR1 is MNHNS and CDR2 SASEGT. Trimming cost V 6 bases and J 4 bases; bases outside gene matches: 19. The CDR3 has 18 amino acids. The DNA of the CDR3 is TGTGCCAGCAGATCCCATTACAGGGGGTCGACCCGGGGCACTGAAGCTTTCTTT. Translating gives CASRSHYRGSTRGTEAFF.

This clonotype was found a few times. The CDR3 sequence: CASSSLSRQGQYEQYF. Written as DNA, the CDR3 is TGTGCCAGCAGCTCCCTGAGTAGGCAGGGTCAATACGAGCAGTACTTC. V and J are TRBV11-2 and TRBJ2-7; TRBD1 might be the D (5 bases). The CDR3 sequence is 16 residues long. Germline V gene sequence: CDR1 SGHAT, CDR2 FQNNGV. The V end was cut by 4 bases, the J end by 4 bases, with 20 bases between.

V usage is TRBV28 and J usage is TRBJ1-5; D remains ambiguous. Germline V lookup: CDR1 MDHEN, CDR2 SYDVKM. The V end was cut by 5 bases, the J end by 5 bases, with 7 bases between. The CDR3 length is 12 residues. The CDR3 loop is CASSLLHQPQHF. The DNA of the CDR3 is TGTGCCAGCAGTCTCCTCCATCAGCCCCAGCATTTT.

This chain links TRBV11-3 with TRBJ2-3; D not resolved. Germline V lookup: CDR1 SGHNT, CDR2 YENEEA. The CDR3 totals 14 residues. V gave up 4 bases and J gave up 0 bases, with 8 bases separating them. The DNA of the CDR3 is TGTGCCAGCAGCTCCCAAGGTAGCACAGATACGCAGTATTTT. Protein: CASSSQGSTDTQYF. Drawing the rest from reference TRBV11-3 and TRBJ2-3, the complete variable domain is EAGVVQSPRYKIIEKKQPVAFWCNPISGHNTLYWYLQNLGQGPELLIRYENEEAVDDSQLPKDRFSAERLKGVDSTLKIQPAELGDSAVYLCASSSQGSTDTQYFGPGTRLTVL.